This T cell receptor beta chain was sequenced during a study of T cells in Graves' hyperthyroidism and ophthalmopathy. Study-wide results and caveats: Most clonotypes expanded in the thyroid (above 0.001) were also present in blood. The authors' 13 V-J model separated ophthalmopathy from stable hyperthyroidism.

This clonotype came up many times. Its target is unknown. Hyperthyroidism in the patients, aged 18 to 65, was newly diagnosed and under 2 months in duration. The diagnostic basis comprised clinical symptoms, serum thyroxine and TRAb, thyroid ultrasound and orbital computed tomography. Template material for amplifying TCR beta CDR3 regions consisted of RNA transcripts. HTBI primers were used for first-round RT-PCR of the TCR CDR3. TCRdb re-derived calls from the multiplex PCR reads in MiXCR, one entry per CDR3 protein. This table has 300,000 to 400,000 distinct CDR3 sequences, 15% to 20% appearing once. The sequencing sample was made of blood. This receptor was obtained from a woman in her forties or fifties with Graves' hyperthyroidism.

Written as DNA, the CDR3 is TGTGCCAGCACGATACAGGGGATGAACACTGAAGCTTTCTTT. This codes for CASTIQGMNTEAFF. The rearrangement uses TRBV6-1 and TRBJ1-1; 7 nucleotides agree with TRBD1. Germline values: CDR1 MNHNS, CDR2 SASEGT. This CDR3 comprises 14 residues. V shed 7 bases and J 0 bases; nucleotides not matched to a gene: 5.